This paragraph reports one TCR beta chain. The data derive from a study of blood T cell repertoires in COVID-19. Produced via immunoSEQ multiplex PCR; TCRdb's table is partial and in-frame only. Here the sample spans about 140,000 clones, over 75% being singletons. Germline V gene sequence: CDR1 SGHNT, CDR2 YYREEE (reference sequence). CDR3 length equals 14 residues. With 4 bases clipped from V and 7 bases from J, the junction kept 6 bases outside the gene matches. J is TRBJ2-2 and V is TRBV5-4, with 8 bases that match TRBD2. The receptor was derived from a human donor in a cohort sampled during active COVID-19. Sequencing was carried out using peripheral blood. The CDR3 loop reads CASSPGGVDGELFF. In DNA, the CDR3 is TGTGCCAGCAGCCCGGGGGGGGTGGACGGGGAGCTGTTTTTT. Full variable domain (remainder filled in from reference TRBV5-4 and TRBJ2-2): ETGVTQSPTHLIKTRGQQVTLRCSSQSGHNTVSWYQQALGQGPQFIFQYYREEENGRGNFPPRFSGLQFPNYSSELNVNALELDDSALYLCASSPGGVDGELFFGEGSRLTVL.